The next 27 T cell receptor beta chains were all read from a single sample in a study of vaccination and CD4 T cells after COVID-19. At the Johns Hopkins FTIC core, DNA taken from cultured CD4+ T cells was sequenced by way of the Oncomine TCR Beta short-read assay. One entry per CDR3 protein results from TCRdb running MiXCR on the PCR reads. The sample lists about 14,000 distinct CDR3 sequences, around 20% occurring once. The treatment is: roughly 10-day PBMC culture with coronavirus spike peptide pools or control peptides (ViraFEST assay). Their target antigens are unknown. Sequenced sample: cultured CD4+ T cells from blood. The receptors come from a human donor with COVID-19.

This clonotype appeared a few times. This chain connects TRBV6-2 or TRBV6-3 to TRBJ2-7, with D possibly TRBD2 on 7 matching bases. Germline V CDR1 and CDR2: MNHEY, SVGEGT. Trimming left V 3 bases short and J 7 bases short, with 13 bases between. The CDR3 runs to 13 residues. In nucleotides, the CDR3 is TGTGCCAGCAGTTATTACAGGGAGGGGGAGCAGTACTTC. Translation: CASSYYREGEQYF.

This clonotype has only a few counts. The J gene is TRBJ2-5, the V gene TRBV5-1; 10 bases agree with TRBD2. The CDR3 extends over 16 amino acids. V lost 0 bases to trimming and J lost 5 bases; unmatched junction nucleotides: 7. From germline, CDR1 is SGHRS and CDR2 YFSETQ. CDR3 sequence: CASSLESGGARETQYF. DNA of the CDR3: TGCGCCAGCAGCTTGGAGAGCGGGGGGGCCCGGGAGACCCAGTACTTC.

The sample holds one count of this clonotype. CDR3 region: CASSRRQINQPQHF. As DNA, the CDR3 is TGTGCCAGCAGTCGCCGGCAGATCAATCAGCCCCAGCATTTT. J is TRBJ1-5 and V is TRBV28; D is unclear. Germline V gene sequence: CDR1 MDHEN, CDR2 SYDVKM. This CDR3 spans 14 amino acids. V was trimmed by 5 bases and J by 3 bases, leaving 11 bases between them.

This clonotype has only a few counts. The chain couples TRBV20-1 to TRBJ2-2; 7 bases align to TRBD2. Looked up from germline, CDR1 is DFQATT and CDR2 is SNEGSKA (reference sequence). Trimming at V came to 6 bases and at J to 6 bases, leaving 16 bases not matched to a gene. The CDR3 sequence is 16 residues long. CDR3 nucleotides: TGCAGTGCCCTACGGACTAGTGGAATGGGCTCCGGGGAGCTGTTTTTT. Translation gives CSALRTSGMGSGELFF.

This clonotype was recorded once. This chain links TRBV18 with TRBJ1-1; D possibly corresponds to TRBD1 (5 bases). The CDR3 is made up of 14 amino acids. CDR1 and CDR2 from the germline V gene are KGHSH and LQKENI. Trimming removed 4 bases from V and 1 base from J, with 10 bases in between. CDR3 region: CASSLGTENTEAFF. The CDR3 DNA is TGTGCCAGCTCACTAGGGACGGAGAACACTGAAGCTTTCTTT.

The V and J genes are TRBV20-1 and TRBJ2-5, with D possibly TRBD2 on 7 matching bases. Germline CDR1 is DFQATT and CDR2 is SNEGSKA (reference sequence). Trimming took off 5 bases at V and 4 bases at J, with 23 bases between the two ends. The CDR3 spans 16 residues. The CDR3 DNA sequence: TGCAGTGCTCACGGCTGGGGGGGCCCTTCCACAGAGACCCAGTACTTC. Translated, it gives CSAHGWGGPSTETQYF.

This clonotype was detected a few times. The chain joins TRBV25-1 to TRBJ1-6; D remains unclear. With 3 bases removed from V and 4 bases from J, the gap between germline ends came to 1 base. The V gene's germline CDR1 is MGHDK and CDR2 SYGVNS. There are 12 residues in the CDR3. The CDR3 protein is CASSDYNSPLHF. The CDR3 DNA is TGTGCCAGCAGTGATTATAATTCACCCCTCCACTTT.

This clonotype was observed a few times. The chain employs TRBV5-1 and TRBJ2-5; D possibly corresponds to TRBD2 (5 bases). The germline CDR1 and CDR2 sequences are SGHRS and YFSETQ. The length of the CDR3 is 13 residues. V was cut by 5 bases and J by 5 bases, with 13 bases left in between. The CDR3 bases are TGCGCCAGCAGTCAGGACTCCGCGGAGACCCAGTACTTC. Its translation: CASSQDSAETQYF.

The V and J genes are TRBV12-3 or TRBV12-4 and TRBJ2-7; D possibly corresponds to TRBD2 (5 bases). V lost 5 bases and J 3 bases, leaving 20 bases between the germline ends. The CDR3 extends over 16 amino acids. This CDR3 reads CASSHTTRILGYEQYF. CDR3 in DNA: TGTGCCAGCAGTCATACTACTAGGATCCTCGGCTACGAGCAGTACTTC.

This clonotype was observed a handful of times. CDR3 nucleotide sequence: TGTGCCAGCAGCTTCCGACAGGGTAGCGGAAACACCATATATTTT. It codes for CASSFRQGSGNTIYF. V is TRBV11-3 and J is TRBJ1-3, with 7 bases fitting TRBD1. After removal of 3 bases from V and 4 bases from J, the junction contained 6 bases not matched to a gene. This CDR3 is built from 15 residues. The germline CDR1 and CDR2 sequences are SGHNT and YENEEA.

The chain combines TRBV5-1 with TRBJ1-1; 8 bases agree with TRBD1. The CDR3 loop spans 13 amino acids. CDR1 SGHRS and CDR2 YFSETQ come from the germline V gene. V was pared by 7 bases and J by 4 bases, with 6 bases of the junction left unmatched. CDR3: CASQRTGSTEAFF. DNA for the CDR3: TGCGCCAGCCAGAGGACAGGGAGCACTGAAGCTTTCTTT.

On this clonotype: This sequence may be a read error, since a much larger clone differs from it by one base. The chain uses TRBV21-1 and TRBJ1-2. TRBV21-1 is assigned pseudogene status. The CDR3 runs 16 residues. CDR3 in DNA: TGTACCAGCAGCAAGTGGTCAAGGGAGGGGACCTATGGCTACACCTTC. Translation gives CTSSKWSREGTYGYTF.

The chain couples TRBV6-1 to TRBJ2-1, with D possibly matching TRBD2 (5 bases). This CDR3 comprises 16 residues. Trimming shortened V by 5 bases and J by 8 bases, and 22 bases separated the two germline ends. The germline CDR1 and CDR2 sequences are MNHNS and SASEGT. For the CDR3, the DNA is TGTGCCAGCAGTCGACGCGATGAGGGCTTCCTAGATGAGCAGTTCTTC. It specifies CASSRRDEGFLDEQFF.

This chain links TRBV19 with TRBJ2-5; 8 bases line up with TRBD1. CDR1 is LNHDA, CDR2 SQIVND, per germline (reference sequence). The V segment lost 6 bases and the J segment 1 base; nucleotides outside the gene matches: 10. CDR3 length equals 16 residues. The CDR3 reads CASSRSQGAFQETQYF. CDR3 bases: TGTGCCAGTAGCCGATCCCAGGGGGCTTTCCAAGAGACCCAGTACTTC.

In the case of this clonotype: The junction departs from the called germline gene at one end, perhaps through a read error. CDR3 DNA: TGTGCCAGCAGCGCGCGACCGGGACAGGCCATTAATGAAAATCTGTTTTTT. It translates to CASSARPGQAINENLFF. V gene TRBV7-8 combines with J gene TRBJ1-4; 8 bases line up with TRBD1. The CDR3 is 17 residues long. Germline-derived CDR1 and CDR2 are SGHVS and FQNEAQ.

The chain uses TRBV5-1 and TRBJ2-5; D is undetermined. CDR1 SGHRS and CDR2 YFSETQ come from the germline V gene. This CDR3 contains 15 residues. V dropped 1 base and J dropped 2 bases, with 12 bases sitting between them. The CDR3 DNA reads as TGCGCCAGCAGCTTGTTAACGGCTAGTCAAGAGACCCAGTACTTC. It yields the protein CASSLLTASQETQYF.

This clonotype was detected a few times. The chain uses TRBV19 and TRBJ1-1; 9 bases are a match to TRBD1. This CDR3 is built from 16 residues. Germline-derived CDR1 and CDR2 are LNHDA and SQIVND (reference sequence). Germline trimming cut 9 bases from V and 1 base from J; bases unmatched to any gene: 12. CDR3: CASARTGVGTNTEAFF. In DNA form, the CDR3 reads TGTGCCAGCGCCCGGACAGGGGTTGGGACGAACACTGAAGCTTTCTTT.

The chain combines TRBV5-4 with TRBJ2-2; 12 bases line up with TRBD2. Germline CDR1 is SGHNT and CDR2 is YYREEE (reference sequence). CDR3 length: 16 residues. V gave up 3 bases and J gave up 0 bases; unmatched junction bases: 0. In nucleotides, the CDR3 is TGTGCCAGCAGCTCTAGCGGGGGGGCGAACACCGGGGAGCTGTTTTTT. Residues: CASSSSGGANTGELFF.

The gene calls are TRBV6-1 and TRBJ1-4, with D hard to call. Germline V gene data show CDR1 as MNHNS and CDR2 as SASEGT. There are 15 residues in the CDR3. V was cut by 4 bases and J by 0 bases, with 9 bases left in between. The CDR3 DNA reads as TGTGCCAGCAGTGCCCTAAGAGCAACTAATGAAAAACTGTTTTTT. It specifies CASSALRATNEKLFF.

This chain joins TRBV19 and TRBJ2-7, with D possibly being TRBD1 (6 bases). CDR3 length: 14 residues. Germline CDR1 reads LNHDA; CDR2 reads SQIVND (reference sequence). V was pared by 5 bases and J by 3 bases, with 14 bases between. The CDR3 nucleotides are TGTGCCAGTAGTTCCACAGGGTCTGACTACGAGCAGTACTTC. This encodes CASSSTGSDYEQYF.

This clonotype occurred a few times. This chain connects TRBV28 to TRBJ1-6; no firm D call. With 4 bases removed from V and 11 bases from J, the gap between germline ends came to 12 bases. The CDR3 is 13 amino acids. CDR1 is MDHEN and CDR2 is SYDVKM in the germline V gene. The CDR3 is CASSSPFEAPLHF. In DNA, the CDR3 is TGTGCCAGCAGTTCCCCGTTCGAGGCACCCCTCCACTTT. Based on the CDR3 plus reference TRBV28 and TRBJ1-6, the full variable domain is DVKVTQSSRYLVKRTGEKVFLECVQDMDHENMFWYRQDPGLGLRLIYFSYDVKMKEKGDIPEGYSVSREKKERFSLILESASTNQTSMYLCASSSPFEAPLHFGNGTRLTVT.

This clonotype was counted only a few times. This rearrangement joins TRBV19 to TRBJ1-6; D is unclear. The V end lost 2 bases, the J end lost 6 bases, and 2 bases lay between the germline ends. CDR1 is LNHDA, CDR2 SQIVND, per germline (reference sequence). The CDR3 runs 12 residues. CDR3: CASSITNSPLHF. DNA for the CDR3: TGTGCCAGTAGTATAACTAATTCACCCCTCCACTTT.

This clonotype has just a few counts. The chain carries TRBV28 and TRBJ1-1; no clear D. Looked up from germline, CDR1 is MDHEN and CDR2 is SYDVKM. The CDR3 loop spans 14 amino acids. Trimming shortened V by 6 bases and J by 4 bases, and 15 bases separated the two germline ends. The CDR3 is CASRPREPVTEAFF. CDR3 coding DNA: TGTGCCAGCAGACCCCGGGAACCGGTCACTGAAGCTTTCTTT.

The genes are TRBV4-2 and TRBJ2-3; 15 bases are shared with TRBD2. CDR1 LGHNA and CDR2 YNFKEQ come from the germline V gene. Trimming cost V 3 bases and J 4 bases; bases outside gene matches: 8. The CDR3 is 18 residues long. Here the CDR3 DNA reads TGTGCCAGCAGCCAGCCGGGACTAGCGGGGGGTCTCGCAGATACGCAGTATTTT. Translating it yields CASSQPGLAGGLADTQYF.

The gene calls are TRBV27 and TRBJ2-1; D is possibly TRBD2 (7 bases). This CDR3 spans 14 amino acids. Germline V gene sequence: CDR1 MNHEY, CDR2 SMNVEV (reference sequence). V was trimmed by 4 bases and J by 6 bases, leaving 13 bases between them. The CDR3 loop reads CASSSPGGPNEQFF. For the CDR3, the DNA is TGTGCCAGCAGTTCTCCCGGGGGGCCCAATGAGCAGTTCTTC.

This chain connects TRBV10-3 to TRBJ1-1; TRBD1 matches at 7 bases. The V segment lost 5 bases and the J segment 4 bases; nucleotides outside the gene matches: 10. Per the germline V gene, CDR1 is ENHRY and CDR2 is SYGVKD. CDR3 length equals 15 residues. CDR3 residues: CAISSTNRGGTEAFF. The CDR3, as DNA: TGTGCCATCAGTTCTACTAACAGGGGCGGCACTGAAGCTTTCTTT.

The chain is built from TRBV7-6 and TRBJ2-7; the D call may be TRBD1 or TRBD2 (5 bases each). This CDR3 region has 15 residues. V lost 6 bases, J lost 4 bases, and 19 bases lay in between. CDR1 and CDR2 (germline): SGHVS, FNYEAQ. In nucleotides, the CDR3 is TGTGCCAGCAGTCTTGGGGCGGCCGGAGGATACGAGCAGTACTTC. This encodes CASSLGAAGGYEQYF.